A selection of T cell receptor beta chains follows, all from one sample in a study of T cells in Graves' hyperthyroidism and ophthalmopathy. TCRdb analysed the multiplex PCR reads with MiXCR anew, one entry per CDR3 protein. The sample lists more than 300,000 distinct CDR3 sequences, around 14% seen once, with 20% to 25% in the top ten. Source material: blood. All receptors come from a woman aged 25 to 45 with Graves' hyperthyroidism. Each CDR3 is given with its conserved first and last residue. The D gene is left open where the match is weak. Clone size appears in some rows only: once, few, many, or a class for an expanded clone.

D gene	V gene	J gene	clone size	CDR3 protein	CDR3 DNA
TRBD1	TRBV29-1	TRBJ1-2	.	CSVLIFRDRGSYGYTF	TGCAGCGTCCTGATCTTCCGGGACAGGGGCAGCTATGGCTACACCTTC
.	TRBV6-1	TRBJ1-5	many	CASFNTGRQPQHF	TGTGCCAGCTTCAATACAGGTCGACAGCCCCAGCATTTT
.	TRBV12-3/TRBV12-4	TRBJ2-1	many	CASRSSRFNEQFF	TGTGCCAGCAGGTCGTCGCGGTTCAATGAGCAGTTCTTC
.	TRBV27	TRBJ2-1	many	CASRVVDNEQFF	TGTGCCAGTCGCGTGGTGGACAATGAGCAGTTCTTC
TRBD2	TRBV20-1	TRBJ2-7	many	CSARDAGTSGRARGEQYF	TGCAGTGCTAGAGATGCCGGGACTAGCGGGAGGGCCAGGGGCGAGCAGTACTTC
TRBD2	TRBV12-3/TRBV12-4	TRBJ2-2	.	CASRRLAGHTGELFF	TGTGCCAGCAGGCGACTAGCGGGGCACACCGGGGAGCTGTTTTTT
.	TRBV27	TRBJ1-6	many	CASMTLYRFSPLHF	TGTGCCAGCATGACCCTATACCGATTTTCACCCCTCCACTTT
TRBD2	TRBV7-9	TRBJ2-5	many	CASSRSGRNQETQYF	TGTGCCAGCAGCCGTAGCGGGAGAAACCAAGAGACCCAGTACTTC
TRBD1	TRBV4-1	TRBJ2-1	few	CASSRNSGTGLYNEQFF	TGCGCCAGCAGCCGAAATTCCGGGACAGGGTTATACAATGAGCAGTTCTTC
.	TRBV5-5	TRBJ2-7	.	CTSSLGDHPYEQYF	TGTACCAGCAGCTTGGGCGACCACCCCTACGAGCAGTACTTC
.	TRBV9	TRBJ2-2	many	CASTPTGGHTGELFF	TGTGCCAGCACCCCGACAGGAGGACACACCGGGGAGCTGTTTTTT
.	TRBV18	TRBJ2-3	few	CASSPLTVVDTQYF	TGTGCCAGCTCACCATTAACAGTTGTGGATACGCAGTATTTT
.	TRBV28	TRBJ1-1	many	CASSFALMQSEAFF	TGTGCCAGCAGTTTTGCCCTTATGCAGTCTGAAGCTTTCTTT
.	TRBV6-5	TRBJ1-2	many	CASSYRTGYGYTF	TGTGCCAGCAGTTACCGGACGGGCTATGGCTACACCTTC
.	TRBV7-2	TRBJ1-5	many	CASSFDHRQPQHF	TGTGCCAGCAGCTTCGATCATCGTCAGCCCCAGCATTTT
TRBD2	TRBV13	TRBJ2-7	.	CASSLVALAAGEQYF	TGTGCCAGCAGCTTAGTGGCCCTAGCGGCCGGGGAGCAGTACTTC
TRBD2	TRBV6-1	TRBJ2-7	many	CASSEVGSGSYEQYF	TGTGCCAGCAGTGAAGTGGGTAGCGGGAGCTACGAGCAGTACTTC
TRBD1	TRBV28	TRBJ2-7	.	CASIQREGTGAREQYF	TGTGCCAGCATCCAACGGGAAGGGACAGGGGCCCGCGAGCAGTACTTC
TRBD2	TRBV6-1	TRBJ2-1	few	CASTLTSGAYNEQFF	TGTGCCAGCACCCTGACTAGCGGCGCCTACAATGAGCAGTTCTTC
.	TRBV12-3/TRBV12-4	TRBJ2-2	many	CASSSSGTAGELFF	TGTGCCAGCAGTTCGAGTGGGACCGCCGGGGAGCTGTTTTTT
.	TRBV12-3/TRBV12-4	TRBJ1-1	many	CASSSPDRNTEAFF	TGTGCCAGCAGTTCCCCGGACAGGAACACTGAAGCTTTCTTT
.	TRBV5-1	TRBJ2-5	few	CASSPQGAGTQETQYF	TGCGCCAGCAGCCCCCAGGGAGCGGGTACCCAAGAGACCCAGTACTTC
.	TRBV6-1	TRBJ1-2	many	CASTRGTDYGYTF	TGTGCCAGCACGCGGGGGACTGACTATGGCTACACCTTC
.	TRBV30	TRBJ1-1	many	CAWWRSGTEAFF	TGTGCCTGGTGGAGATCGGGCACTGAAGCTTTCTTT
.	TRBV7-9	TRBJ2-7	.	CASSFAGQGYEQYF	TGTGCCAGCAGCTTTGCGGGCCAAGGCTACGAGCAGTACTTC
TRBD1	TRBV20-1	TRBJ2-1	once	CSARGQGGGYLNEQFF	TGCAGTGCCCGGGGACAGGGGGGAGGGTACCTCAATGAGCAGTTCTTC
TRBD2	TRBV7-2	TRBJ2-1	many	CASSSLPGLAGFTEQFF	TGTGCCAGCAGCTCTCTACCAGGACTAGCGGGATTCACTGAGCAGTTCTTC
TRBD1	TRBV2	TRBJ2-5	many	CASKSGQGPRETQYF	TGTGCCAGCAAGTCCGGACAGGGGCCACGGGAGACCCAGTACTTC
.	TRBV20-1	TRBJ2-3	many	CSCPAGGLNTDTQYF	TGCAGTTGCCCGGCAGGGGGACTGAACACAGATACGCAGTATTTT
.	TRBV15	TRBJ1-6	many	CATSRGPSPLHF	TGTGCCACCAGCAGAGGACCATCACCCCTCCACTTT
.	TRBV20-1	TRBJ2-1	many	CSAAGKGLTYNEQFF	TGCAGTGCCGCCGGCAAGGGTCTAACCTACAATGAGCAGTTCTTC
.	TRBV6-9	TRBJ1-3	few	CASSYGQSSGNTIYF	TGTGCCAGCAGTTACGGACAGAGCTCTGGAAACACCATATATTTT
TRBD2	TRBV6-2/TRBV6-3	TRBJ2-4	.	CASSSTGLAGVAFQILAKNIQYF	TGTGCCAGCAGTTCTACAGGACTAGCGGGAGTCGCGTTCCAGATCTTAGCCAAAAACATTCAGTACTTC
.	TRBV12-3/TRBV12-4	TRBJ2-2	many	CASSPPLGGELFF	TGTGCCAGCAGCCCCCCCCTGGGCGGGGAGCTGTTTTTT
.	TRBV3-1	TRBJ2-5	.	CASSQVSGPQETQYF	TGTGCCAGCAGCCAAGTGAGCGGACCCCAAGAGACCCAGTACTTC
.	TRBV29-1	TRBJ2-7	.	CSVEGLSSYEQYF	TGCAGCGTTGAGGGACTTAGCTCCTACGAGCAGTACTTC
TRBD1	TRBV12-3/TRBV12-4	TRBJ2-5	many	CASSRGTGGGETQYF	TGTGCCAGCAGCCGCGGGACAGGGGGCGGAGAGACCCAGTACTTC
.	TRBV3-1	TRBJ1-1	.	CASSQGTGMEAFF	TGTGCCAGCAGCCAAGGCACAGGGATGGAAGCTTTCTTT
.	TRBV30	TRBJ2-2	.	CAWSSGRSDTGELFF	TGTGCCTGGAGTAGTGGGCGCAGTGATACCGGGGAGCTGTTTTTT
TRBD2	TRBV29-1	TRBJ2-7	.	CSVASGTSAKYEQYF	TGCAGCGTTGCCTCTGGAACTAGCGCGAAATACGAGCAGTACTTC
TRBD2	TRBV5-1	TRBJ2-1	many	CASSFSRRGGRGNEQFF	TGCGCCAGCAGCTTCAGCCGACGGGGCGGGAGGGGGAATGAGCAGTTCTTC
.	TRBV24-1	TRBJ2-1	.	CATSGTWAPSNEQFF	TGTGCCACCAGCGGGACTTGGGCCCCCAGCAATGAGCAGTTCTTC
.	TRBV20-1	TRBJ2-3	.	CSAQRQGSGSTDTQYF	TGCAGTGCTCAGAGGCAGGGATCAGGTTCCACAGATACGCAGTATTTT
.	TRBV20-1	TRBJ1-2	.	CSASPGGANGYTF	TGCAGTGCTAGCCCAGGAGGGGCTAATGGCTACACCTTC
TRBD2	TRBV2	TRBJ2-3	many	CASSDLNLGAGENTDTQYF	TGTGCCAGCAGTGACCTGAACCTGGGAGCGGGAGAGAACACAGATACGCAGTATTTT
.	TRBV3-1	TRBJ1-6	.	CASSQDFVNSPLHF	TGTGCCAGCAGCCAAGATTTCGTTAATTCACCCCTCCACTTT
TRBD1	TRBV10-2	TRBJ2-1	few	CASSEGTGYGEQFF	TGCGCCAGCAGTGAGGGGACAGGGTATGGTGAGCAGTTCTTC
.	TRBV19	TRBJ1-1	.	CASSTRGAGTEAFF	TGTGCCAGTAGTACCCGGGGGGCTGGCACTGAAGCTTTCTTT
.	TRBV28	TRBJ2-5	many	CASSLQGGRQYF	TGTGCCAGCAGCTTGCAGGGGGGAAGACAGTACTTC
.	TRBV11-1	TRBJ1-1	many	CASSKEPAGRRSANTEAFF	TGTGCCAGCAGCAAGGAGCCTGCGGGGAGACGGAGCGCGAACACTGAAGCTTTCTTT
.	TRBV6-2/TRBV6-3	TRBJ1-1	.	CASSYSGGAQMNTEAFF	TGTGCCAGCAGTTACTCTGGAGGGGCTCAGATGAACACTGAAGCTTTCTTT
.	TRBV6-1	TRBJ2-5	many	CASSPNAETQYF	TGTGCCAGCAGTCCCAACGCGGAGACCCAGTACTTC